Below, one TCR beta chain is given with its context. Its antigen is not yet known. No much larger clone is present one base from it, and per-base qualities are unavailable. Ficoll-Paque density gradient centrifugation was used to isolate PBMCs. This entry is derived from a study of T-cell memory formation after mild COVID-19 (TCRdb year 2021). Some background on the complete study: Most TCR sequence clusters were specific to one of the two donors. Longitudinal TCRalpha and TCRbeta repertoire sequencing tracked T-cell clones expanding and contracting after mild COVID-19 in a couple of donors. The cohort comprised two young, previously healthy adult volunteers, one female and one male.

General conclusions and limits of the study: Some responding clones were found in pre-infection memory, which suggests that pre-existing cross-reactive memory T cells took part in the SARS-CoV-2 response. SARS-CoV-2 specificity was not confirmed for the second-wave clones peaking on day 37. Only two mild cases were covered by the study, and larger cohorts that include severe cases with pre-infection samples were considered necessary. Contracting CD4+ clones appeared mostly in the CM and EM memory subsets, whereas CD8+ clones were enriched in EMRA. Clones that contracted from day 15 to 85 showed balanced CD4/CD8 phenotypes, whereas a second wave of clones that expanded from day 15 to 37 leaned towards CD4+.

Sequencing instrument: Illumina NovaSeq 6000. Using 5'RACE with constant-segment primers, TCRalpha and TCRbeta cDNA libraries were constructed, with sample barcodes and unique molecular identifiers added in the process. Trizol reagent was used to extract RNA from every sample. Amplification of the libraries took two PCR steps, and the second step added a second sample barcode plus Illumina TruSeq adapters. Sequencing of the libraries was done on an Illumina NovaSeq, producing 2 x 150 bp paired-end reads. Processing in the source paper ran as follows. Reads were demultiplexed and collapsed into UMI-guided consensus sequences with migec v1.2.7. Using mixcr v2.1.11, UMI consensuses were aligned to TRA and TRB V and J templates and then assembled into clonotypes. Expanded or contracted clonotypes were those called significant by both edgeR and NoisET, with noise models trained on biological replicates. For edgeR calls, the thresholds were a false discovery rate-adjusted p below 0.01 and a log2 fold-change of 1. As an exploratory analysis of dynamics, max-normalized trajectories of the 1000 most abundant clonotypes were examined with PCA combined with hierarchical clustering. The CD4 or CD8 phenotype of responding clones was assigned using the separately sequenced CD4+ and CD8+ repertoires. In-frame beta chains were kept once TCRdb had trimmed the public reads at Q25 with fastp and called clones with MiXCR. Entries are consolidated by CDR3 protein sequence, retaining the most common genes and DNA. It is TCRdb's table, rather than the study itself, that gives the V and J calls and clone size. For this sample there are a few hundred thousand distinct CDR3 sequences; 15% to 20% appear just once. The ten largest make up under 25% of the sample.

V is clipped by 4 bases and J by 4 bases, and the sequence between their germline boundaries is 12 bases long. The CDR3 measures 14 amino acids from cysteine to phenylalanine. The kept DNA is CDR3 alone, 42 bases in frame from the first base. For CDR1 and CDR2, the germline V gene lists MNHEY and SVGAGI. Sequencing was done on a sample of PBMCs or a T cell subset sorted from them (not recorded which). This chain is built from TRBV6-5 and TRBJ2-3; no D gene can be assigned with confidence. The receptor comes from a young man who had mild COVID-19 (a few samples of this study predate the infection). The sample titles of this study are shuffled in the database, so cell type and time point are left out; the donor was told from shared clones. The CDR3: CASSWIGVADTQYF. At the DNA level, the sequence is TGTGCCAGCAGTTGGATCGGTGTTGCAGATACGCAGTATTTT.